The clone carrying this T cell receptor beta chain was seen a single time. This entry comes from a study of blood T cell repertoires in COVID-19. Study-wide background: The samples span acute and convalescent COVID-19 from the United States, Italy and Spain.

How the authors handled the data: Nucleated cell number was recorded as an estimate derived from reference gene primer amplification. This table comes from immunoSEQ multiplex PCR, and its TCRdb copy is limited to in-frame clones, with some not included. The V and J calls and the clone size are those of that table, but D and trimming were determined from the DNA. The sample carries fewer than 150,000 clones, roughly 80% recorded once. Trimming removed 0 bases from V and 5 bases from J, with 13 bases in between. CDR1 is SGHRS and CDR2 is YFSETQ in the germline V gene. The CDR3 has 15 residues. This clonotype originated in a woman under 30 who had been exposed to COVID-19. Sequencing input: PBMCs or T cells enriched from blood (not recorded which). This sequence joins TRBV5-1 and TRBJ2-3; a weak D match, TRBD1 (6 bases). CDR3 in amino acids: CASSLAHRVGDTQYF. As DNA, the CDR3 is TGCGCCAGCAGCTTGGCCCACAGGGTGGGAGATACGCAGTATTTT.